The T cell receptor (beta chain) under discussion was sequenced for a study of circulating tumor DNA in untreated peripheral T-cell lymphoma. Study-wide context: Circulating tumor DNA with tumor TCR clonotypes was tracked in baseline and serial serum.

In the case of this clone: Its antigen is unidentified.

Study outcomes and limitations: Persistent ctDNA after therapy did not always predict relapse. Tumor-specific clonotypes: identified in about 80% of patients, approximately 90% of baseline tissues.

The repertoire was sequenced with immunoSEQ multiplex PCR; TCRdb's copy has only in-frame clones and lacks some. The sample holds roughly 1,200 clones, roughly three quarters seen once. The ends were cut back, 0 bases at V and 0 bases at J, with 7 bases in the middle. Germline V gene data show CDR1 as SGHKS and CDR2 as YYEKEE (reference sequence). The CDR3 has 15 amino acids. This receptor was taken from a human donor with peripheral T-cell lymphoma. Sequenced sample: cell-free DNA from blood serum. The gene calls are TRBV5-5 and TRBJ1-3, with no clear D. Here the CDR3 DNA reads TGTGCCAGCAGCTTGGACGGACTCTCTGGAAACACCATATATTTT. Residues: CASSLDGLSGNTIYF.